This TCR beta chain was captured by sequencing in a study of blood T cells in healthy people across ages. Study-level findings and limits: For the donors, CMV status was unknown and possibly confounded expanded clonotype changes.

Sample-barcoded 5' priming and a J-beta primer mix drove a second PCR of roughly 6 to 12 cycles. TCRdb reprocessed the 5' RACE reads with MiXCR, giving one entry per CDR3 protein. The data hold roughly 550,000 distinct CDR3 sequences, with around 24% observed a single time. The germline gives CDR1 SGHVS, CDR2 FQNEAQ. This CDR3 has 16 residues. Trimming removed 5 bases from V and 2 bases from J, with 18 bases in between. Note on this clonotype: The antigen is not known.

Separately, the same data were catalogued under a study of T cells of mothers and their children.

The sample comprised blood. This chain links TRBV7-8 with TRBJ2-5; D is perhaps TRBD2 (5 bases). This receptor was taken from a boy between 10 and 17 years old in good health. The CDR3 spells CASSPWVASLQETQYF. CDR3 nucleotide sequence: TGTGCCAGCAGCCCCTGGGTAGCGTCCCTACAAGAGACCCAGTACTTC.